Listed here is a single T cell receptor beta chain. Researchers amplified the TCR beta CDR3 regions from RNA transcripts. An initial round of RT-PCR targeting the TCR CDR3 relied on the HTBI primer set. Each CDR3 protein gets one entry after TCRdb re-called the multiplex PCR reads with MiXCR. The sample records around 290,000 distinct CDR3 sequences, less than 15% being singletons. The ends were cut back, 4 bases at V and 0 bases at J, with 11 bases in the middle. There are 14 residues in the CDR3. Germline lookup yields CDR1 DFQATT and CDR2 SNEGSKA (reference sequence). The source of the sample is a study of T cells in Graves' hyperthyroidism and ophthalmopathy.

The receptor was isolated from a woman aged 30 to 39 with Graves' hyperthyroidism that later progressed to Graves' ophthalmopathy. This chain connects TRBV20-1 to TRBJ2-3, with D unresolved. The sample taken for sequencing was blood. CDR3 sequence (DNA): TGCAGTGCTATAAGTCCGACTAGCACAGATACGCAGTATTTT. This translates into CSAISPTSTDTQYF.